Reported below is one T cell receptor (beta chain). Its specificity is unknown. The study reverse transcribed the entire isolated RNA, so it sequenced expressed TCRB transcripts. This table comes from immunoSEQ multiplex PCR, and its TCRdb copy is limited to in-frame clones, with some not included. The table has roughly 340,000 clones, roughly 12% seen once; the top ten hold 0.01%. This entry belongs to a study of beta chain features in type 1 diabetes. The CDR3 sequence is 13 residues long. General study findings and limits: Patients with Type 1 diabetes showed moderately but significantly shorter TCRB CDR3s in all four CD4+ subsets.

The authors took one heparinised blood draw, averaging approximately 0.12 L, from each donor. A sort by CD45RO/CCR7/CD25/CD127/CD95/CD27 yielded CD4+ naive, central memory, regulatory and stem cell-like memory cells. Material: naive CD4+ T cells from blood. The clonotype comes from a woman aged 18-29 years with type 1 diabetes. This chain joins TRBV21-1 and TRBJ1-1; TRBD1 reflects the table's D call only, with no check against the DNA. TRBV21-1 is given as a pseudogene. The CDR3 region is CASSNPMNTEAFF. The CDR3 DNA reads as TGTGCCAGCAGCAATCCCATGAACACTGAAGCTTTCTTT.